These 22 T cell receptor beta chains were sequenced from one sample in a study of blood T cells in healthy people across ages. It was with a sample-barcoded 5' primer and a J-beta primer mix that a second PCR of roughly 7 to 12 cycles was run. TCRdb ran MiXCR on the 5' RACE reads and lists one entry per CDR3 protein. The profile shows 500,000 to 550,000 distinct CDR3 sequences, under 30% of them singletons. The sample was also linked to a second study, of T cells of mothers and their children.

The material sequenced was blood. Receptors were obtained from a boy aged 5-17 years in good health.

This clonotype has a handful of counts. The CDR3 here is CASSLMTGENTEAFF. CDR3 nucleotides: TGTGCCAGCAGCCTAATGACAGGGGAAAACACTGAAGCTTTCTTT. The chain employs TRBV7-9 and TRBJ1-1; 8 positions agree with TRBD1. The CDR3 loop spans 15 amino acids. CDR1 and CDR2 from the germline V gene are SEHNR and FQNEAQ (reference sequence). V trimming: 5 bases; J trimming: 2 bases; junction bases outside the gene matches: 7.

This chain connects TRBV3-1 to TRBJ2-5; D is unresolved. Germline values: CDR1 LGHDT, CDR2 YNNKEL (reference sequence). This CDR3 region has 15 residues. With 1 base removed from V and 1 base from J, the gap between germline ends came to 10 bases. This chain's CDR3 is CASSQVLGSQETQYF. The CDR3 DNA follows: TGTGCCAGCAGCCAAGTCTTGGGCAGCCAAGAGACCCAGTACTTC.

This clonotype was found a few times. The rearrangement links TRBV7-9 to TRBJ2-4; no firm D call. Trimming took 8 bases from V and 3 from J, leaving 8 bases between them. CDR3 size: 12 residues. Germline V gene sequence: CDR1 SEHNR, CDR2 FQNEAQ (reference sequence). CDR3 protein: CASPDDKNIQYF. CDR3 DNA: TGTGCCAGCCCTGACGACAAAAACATTCAGTACTTC.

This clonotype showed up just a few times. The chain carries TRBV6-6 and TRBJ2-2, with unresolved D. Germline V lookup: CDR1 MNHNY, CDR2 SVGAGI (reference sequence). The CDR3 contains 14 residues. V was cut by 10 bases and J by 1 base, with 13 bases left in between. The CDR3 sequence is CAIRAAGNTGELFF. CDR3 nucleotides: TGTGCCATACGGGCCGCTGGGAACACCGGGGAGCTGTTTTTT.

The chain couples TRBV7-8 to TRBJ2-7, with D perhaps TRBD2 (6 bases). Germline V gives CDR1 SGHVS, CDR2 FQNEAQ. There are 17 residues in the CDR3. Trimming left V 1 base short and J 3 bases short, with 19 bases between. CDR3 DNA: TGTGCCAGCAGCTTAGATCGGTTTCGGGAGACACACTACGAGCAGTACTTC. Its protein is CASSLDRFRETHYEQYF.

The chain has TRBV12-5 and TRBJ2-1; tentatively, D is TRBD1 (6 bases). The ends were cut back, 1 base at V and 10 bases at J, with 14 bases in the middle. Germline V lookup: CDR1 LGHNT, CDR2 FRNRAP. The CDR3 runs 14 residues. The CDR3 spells CASGLGPTGVEQFF. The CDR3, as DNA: TGTGCTAGTGGTTTGGGCCCGACAGGAGTCGAGCAGTTCTTC.

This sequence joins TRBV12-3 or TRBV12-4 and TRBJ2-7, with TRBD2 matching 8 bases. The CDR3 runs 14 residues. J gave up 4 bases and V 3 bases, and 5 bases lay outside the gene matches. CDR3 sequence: CASSFISGGYEQYF. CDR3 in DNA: TGTGCCAGCAGTTTTATCAGCGGGGGTTACGAGCAGTACTTC.

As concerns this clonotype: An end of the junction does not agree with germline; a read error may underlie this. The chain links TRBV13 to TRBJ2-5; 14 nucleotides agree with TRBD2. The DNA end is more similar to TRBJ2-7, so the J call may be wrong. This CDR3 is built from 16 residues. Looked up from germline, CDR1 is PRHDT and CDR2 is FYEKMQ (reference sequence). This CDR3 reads CANSLGRLAGGHEQYF. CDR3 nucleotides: TGTGCCAACAGCTTAGGGAGACTAGCGGGAGGGCACGAGCAGTACTTC.

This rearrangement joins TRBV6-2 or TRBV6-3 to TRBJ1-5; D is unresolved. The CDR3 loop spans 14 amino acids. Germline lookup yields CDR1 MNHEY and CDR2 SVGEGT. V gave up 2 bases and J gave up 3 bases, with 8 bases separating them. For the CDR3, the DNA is TGTGCCAGCAGTTACGGGGTTGTCAATCAGCCCCAGCATTTT. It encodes CASSYGVVNQPQHF.

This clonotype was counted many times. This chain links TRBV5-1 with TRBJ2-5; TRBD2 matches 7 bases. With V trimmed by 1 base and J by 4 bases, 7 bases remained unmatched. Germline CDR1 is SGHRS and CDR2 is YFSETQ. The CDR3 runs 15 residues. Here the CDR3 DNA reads TGCGCCAGCAGCTTGACTAGCGTTATAATAGAGACCCAGTACTTC. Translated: CASSLTSVIIETQYF.

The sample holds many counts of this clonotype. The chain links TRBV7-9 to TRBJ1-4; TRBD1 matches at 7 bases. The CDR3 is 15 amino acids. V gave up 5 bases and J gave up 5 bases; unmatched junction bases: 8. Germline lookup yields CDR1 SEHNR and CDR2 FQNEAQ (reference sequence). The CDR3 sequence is CASSQPTGLNEKLFF. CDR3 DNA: TGTGCCAGCAGCCAACCGACAGGGCTCAATGAAAAACTGTTTTTT.

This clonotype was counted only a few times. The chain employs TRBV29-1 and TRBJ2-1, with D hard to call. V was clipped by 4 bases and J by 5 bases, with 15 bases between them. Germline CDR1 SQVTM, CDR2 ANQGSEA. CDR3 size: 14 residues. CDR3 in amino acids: CSVVGSSTDNEQFF. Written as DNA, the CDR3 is TGCAGCGTTGTAGGGTCCAGCACCGACAATGAGCAGTTCTTC.

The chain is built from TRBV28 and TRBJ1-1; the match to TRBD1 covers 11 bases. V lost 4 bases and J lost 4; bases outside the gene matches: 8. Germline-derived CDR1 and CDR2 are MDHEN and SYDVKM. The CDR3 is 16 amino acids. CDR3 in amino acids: CASSWGPGTGGTEAFF. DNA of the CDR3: TGTGCCAGCAGTTGGGGCCCCGGGACAGGGGGCACTGAAGCTTTCTTT.

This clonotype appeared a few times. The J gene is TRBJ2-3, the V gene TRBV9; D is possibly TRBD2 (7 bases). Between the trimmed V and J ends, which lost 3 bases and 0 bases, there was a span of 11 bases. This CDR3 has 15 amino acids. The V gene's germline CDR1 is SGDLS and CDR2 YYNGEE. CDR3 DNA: TGTGCCAGCAGCGCCGGGGGGCTAAGCACAGATACGCAGTATTTT. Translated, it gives CASSAGGLSTDTQYF.

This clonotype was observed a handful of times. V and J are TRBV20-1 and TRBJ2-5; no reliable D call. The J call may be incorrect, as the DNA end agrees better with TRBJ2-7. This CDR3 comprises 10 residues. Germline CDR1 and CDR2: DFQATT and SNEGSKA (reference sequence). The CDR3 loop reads CSASRDEQYF. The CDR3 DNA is TGCAGTGCTTCCCGGGACGAGCAGTACTTC.

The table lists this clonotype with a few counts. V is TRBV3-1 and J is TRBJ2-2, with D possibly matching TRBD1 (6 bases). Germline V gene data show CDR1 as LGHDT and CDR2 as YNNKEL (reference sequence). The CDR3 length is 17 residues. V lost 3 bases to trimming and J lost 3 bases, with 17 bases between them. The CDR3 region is CASSHPRVQGYTGELFF. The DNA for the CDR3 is TGTGCCAGCAGCCATCCCCGGGTTCAGGGGTACACCGGGGAGCTGTTTTTT.

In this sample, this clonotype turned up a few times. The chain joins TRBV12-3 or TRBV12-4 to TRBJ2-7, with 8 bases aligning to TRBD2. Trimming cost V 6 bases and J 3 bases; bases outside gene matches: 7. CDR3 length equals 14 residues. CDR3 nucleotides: TGTGCCAGCAGCCGGGGACTAGTCCTCTACGAGCAGTACTTC. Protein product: CASSRGLVLYEQYF.

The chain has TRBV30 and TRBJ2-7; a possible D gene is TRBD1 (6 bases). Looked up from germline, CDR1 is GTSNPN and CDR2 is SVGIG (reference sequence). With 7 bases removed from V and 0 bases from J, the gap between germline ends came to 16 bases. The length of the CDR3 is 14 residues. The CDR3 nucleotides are TGTGCCTTGATAGACAGGTATAGCTCCTACGAGCAGTACTTC. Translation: CALIDRYSSYEQYF.

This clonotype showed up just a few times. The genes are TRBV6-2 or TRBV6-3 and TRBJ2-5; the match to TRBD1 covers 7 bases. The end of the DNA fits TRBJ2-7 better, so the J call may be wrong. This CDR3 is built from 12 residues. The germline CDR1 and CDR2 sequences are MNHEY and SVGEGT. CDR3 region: CASSDRAGEQYF. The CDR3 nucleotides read TGTGCCAGCAGTGACAGGGCAGGCGAGCAGTACTTC.

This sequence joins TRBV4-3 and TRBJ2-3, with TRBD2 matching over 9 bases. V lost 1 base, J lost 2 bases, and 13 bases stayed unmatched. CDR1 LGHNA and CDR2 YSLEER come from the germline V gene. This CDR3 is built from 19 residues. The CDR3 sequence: CASSQVRASGMGYTDTQYF. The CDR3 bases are TGCGCCAGCAGCCAAGTGAGGGCTAGCGGGATGGGTTACACAGATACGCAGTATTTT.

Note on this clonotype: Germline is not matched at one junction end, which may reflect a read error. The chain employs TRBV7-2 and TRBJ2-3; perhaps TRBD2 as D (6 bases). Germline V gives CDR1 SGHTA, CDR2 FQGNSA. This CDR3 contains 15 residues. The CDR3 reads CASSPLAASTDTQYF. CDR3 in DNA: TGTGCGAGCAGCCCCTTAGCGGCTAGCACAGATACGCAGTATTTT.

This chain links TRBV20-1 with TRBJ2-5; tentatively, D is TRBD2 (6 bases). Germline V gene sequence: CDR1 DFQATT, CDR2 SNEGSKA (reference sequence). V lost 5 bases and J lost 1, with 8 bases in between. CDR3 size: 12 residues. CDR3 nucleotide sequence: TGCAGTGCTTGGACTATCCAAGAGACCCAGTACTTC. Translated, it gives CSAWTIQETQYF.